The T cell receptor beta chain under discussion was sequenced for a study of blood T cell repertoires in COVID-19. About the research overall: Whether acute or convalescent, the COVID-19 samples came from the United States, Italy and Spain. PBMCs, B-cell-depleted T cells, or T cells provided the cDNA or gDNA that made up the material.

In the original analysis: Reference gene primer amplification in the assay estimated nucleated cell counts. Profiling relied on immunoSEQ multiplex PCR, and the TCRdb table lists in-frame clones only, not all of them. V and J calls and clone size are given by that table; D and trimming were obtained from the DNA. This sample has 100,000 to 150,000 clones, with roughly 91% found just once. This CDR3 spans 14 amino acids. Germline lookup yields CDR1 ENHRY and CDR2 SYGVKD. V dropped 10 bases and J dropped 2; count of bases not matched to a gene: 10. The sequenced sample consisted of peripheral blood. The receptor was isolated from a human donor in a cohort sampled during active COVID-19. This chain links TRBV10-3 with TRBJ1-2; 7 bases agree with TRBD1. This chain's CDR3 is CATARDSLNYGYTF. CDR3 nucleotides: TGTGCCACGGCCCGGGACAGCTTAAACTATGGCTACACCTTC.